The clone carrying this TCR beta chain was picked up many times. The record originates from a study of T cells in Graves' hyperthyroidism and ophthalmopathy. Study-wide context: Blood was drawn when the patient was first diagnosed and still untreated.

Looked up from germline, CDR1 is MDHEN and CDR2 is SYDVKM. With 3 bases removed from V and 4 bases from J, the gap between germline ends came to 18 bases. The CDR3 contains 16 residues. Researchers took RNA transcripts and amplified the TCR beta CDR3 regions from them. A set of HTBI primers served as the primers for a first-round RT-PCR of the TCR CDR3. TCRdb processed the multiplex PCR reads anew with MiXCR; each CDR3 protein has one entry. The sample shows 330,000 or so distinct CDR3 sequences, 15% to 20% of them seen only once. Specimen: blood. The rearrangement uses TRBV28 and TRBJ2-5; the D gene is possibly TRBD1 (5 bases). The clonotype comes from a woman between 35 and 50 years old with Graves' ophthalmopathy. For the CDR3, the DNA is TGTGCCAGCAGTTTGGGTACCCGGACAAGGGTAGAGACCCAGTACTTC. It is translated as CASSLGTRTRVETQYF.